The following is a T cell receptor (beta chain) sequence with its context. Its binding antigen is unknown. No much larger clone is present one base from it, and per-base qualities are unavailable. TCRbeta CDR3 regions were amplified from genomic DNA by means of the immunoSEQ Assay, a bias-controlled multiplex PCR. The study's own analysis went as follows. The number of nucleated cells in each sample was estimated by amplification of reference gene primers within the assay. To quantify the absolute abundance of each unique TCRbeta CDR3 rearrangement, sequence reads were collapsed and filtered. For each sample, productive Simpson clonality was calculated as the square root of Simpson's diversity index across productive rearrangements. TCRdb carries this immuneACCESS record with in-frame sequences only. Its versions omit some clonotypes, under half of them owing to an unresolved V gene in the studies checked, with the rest unexplained. The DNA was the basis for D and trimming; V, J and clone size are from that table. This sample lists under 250,000 clones; about four fifths were detected once. Of the sample, approximately 1.3% is held by the ten largest clones.

This sample was included in a study of blood T cell repertoires in COVID-19 (dated by TCRdb to about 2020). Background for the entire study: Collaborator samples came from the United States, Italy and Spain and covered acute and convalescent phases of COVID-19. Samples were obtained from the ongoing ImmuneRACE study (first 160 participants) and from 950 to 1,500 subjects provided by 6 global collaborators. The dataset comprised deeply sampled blood TCRbeta repertoires from subjects exposed to, actively infected with, or recovered from COVID-19. Where HLA class I and class II types were available, the types were taken from metadata supplied by the sample provider, not from assay-based typing. The material from the prospective study consisted of cDNA or gDNA derived from T cells, B-cell-depleted T cells, or PBMCs. The sample metadata nearly always contained a de-identified subject ID, COVID-19 status, age in years and sex. The repertoires were released in a freely available public database intended as a resource for research on the immune response to SARS-CoV-2. Study-wide conclusions, independent of this receptor: The quantity of clinical and demographic metadata differed by source and by participant and was supplied without curation.

Participants in the prospective study were enrolled through a virtual design, were aged about 18 to 89 years, and lived in 24 United States geographic areas. Cohort assignment in the prospective study relied on participant-reported clinical history from a screening survey and a study questionnaire. In the prospective study, mobile phlebotomists collected whole blood, serum and a nasopharyngeal or oropharyngeal swab from each participant. Over a roughly 2-month period, participants in the prospective study had the option of providing additional blood draws and questionnaires. Blood samples from the prospective study were shipped frozen or at room temperature prior to DNA extraction. The sample comprised PBMCs or T cells enriched from blood (not recorded which). This TCR was sampled from a woman between 40 and 55 years old with acute COVID-19.

The nucleotide sequence reads as follows: TGTGCCAGTAGTATTAAAATAGCGGGAGCGATCAATGAGCAGTTCTTC. Its translation reads: CASSIKIAGAINEQFF. The V and J genes are TRBV19 and TRBJ2-1; 9 junctional bases match TRBD2. V loses 3 bases at its end and J loses 6 bases; junction bases beyond the gene matches: 9. Taken from the germline V gene (reference sequence), the CDR1 and CDR2 loops are LNHDA and SQIVND. The CDR3 measures 16 amino acids from cysteine to phenylalanine. The entry retains the CDR3 DNA only, 48 bases that are in frame from base 1.